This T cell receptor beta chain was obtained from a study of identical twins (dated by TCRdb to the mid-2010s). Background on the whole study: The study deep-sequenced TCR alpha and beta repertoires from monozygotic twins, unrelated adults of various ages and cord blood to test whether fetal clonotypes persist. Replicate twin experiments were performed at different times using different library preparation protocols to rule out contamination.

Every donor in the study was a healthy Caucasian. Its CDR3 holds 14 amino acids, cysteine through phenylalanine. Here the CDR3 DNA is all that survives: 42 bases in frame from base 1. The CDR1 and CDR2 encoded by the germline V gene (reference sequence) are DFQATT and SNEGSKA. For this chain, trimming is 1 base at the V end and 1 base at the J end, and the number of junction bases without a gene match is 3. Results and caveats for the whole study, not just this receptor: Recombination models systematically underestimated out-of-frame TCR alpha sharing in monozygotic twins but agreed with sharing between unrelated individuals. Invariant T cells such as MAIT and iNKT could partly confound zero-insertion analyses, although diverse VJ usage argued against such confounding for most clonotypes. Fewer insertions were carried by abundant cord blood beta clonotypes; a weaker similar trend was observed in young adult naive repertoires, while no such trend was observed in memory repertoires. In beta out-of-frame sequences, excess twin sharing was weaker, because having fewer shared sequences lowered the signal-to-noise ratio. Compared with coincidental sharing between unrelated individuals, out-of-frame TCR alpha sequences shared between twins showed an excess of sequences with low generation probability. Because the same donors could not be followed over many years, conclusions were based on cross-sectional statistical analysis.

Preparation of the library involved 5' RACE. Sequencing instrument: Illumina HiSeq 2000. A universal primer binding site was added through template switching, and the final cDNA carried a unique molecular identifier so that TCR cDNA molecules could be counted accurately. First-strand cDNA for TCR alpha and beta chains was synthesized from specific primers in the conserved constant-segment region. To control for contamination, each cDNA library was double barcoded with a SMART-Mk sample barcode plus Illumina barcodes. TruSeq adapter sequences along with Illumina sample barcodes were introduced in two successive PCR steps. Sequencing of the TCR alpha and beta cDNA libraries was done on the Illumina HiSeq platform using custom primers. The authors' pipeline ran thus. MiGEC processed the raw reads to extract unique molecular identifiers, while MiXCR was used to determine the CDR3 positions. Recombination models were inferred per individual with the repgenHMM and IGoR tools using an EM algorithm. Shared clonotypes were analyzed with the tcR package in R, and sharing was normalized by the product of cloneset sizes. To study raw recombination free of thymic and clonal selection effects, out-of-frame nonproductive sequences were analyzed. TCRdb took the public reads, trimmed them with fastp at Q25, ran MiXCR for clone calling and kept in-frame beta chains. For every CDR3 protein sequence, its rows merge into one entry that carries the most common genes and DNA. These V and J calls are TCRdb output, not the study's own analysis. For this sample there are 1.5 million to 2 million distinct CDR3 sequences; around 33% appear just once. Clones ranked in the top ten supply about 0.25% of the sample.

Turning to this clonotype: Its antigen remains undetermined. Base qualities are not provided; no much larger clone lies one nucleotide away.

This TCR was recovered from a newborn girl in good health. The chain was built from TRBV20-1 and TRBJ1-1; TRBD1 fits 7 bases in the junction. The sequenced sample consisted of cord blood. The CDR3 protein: CSARGDRANTEAFF. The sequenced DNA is TGCAGTGCTAGAGGAGACAGGGCGAACACTGAAGCTTTCTTT.